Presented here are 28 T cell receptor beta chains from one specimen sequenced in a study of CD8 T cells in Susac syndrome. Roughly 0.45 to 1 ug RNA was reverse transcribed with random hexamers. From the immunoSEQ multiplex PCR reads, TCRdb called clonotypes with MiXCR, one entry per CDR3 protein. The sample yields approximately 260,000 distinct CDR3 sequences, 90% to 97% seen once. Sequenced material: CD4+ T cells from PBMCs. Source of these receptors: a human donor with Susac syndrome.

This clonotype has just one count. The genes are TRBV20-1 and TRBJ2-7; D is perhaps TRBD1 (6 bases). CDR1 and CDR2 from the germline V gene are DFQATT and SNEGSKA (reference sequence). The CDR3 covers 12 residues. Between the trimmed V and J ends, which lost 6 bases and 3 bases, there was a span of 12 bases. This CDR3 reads CSAQDRDYEQYF. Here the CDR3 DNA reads TGCAGTGCGCAGGACAGAGACTACGAGCAGTACTTC.

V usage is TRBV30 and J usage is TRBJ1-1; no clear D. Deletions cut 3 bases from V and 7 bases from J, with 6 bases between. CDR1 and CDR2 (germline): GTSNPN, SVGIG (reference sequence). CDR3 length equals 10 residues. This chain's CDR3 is CAWRRSEAFF. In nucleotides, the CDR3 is TGTGCCTGGAGACGAAGTGAAGCTTTCTTT.

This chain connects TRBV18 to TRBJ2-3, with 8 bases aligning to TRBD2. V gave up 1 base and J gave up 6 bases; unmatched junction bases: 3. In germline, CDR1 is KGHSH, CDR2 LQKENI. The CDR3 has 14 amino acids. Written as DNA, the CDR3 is TGTGCCAGCTCACCACTTAGCGGGATCGATACGCAGTATTTT. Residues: CASSPLSGIDTQYF.

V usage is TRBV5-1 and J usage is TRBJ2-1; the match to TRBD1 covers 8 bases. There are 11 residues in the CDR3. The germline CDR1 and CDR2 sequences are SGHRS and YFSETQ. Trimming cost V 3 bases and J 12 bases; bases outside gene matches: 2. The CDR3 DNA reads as TGCGCCAGCAGCTCCGGGACAGGGCAGTTCTTC. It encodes CASSSGTGQFF.

CDR3 region: CATRGLAGGTYNEQFF. The CDR3 region has the DNA TGTGCCACCAGGGGACTAGCGGGAGGAACCTACAATGAGCAGTTCTTC. V gene TRBV24-1 combines with J gene TRBJ2-1, with 15 bases identical to TRBD2. Germline lookup yields CDR1 KGHDR and CDR2 SFDVKD. Germline trimming cut 7 bases from V and 2 bases from J; bases unmatched to any gene: 2. The CDR3 spans 16 residues.

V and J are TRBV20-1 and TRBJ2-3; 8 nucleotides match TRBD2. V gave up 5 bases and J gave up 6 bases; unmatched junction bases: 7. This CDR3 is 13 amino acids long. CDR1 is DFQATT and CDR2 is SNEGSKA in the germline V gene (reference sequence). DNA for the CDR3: TGCAGTGCTTTCGGGGGGGCTGGCGATACGCAGTATTTT. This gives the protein CSAFGGAGDTQYF.

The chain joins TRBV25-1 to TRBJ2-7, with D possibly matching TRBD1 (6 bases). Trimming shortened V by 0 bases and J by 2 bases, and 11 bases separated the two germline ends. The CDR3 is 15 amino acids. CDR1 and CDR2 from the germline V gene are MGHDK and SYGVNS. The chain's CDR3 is CASSEYRTATYEQYF. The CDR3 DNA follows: TGTGCCAGCAGTGAATACAGGACAGCGACCTACGAGCAGTACTTC.

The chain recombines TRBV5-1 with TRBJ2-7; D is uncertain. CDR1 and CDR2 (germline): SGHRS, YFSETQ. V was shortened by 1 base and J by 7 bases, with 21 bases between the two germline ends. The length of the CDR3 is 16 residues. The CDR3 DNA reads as TGCGCCAGCAGCTTGTCAGGCCGTCCTACCCCGGCGGAGCAGTACTTC. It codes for CASSLSGRPTPAEQYF.

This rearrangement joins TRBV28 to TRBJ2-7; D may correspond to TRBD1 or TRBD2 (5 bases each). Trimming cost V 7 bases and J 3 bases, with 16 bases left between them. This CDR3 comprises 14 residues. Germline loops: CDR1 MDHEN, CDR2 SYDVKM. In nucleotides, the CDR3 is TGTGCCAGCACGGGTGGGGACCCCCACTACGAGCAGTACTTC. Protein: CASTGGDPHYEQYF.

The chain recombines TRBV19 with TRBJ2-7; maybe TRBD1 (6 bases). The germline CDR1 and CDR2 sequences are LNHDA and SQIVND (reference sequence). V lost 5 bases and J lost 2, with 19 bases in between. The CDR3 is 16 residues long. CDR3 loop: CASSFATGTSTYEQYF. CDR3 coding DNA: TGTGCCAGTAGTTTCGCCACAGGGACCTCAACCTACGAGCAGTACTTC.

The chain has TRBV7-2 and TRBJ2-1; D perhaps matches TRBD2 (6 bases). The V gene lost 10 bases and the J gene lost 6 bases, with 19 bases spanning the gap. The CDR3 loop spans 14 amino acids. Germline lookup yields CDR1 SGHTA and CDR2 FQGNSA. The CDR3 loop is CATTPGAVGNEQFF. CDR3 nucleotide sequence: TGTGCCACCACCCCGGGAGCTGTTGGCAATGAGCAGTTCTTC.

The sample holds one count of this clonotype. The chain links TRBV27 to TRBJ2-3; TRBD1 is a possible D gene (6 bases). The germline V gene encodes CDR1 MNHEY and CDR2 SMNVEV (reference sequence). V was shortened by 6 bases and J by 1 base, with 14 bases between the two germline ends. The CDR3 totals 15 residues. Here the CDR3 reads CASRVWTAGTDTQYF. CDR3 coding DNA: TGTGCCAGCAGGGTTTGGACAGCCGGCACAGATACGCAGTATTTT.

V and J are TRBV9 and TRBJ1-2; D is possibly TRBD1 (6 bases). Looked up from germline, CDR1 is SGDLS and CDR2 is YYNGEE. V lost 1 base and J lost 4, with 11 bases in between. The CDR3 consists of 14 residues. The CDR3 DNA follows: TGTGCCAGCAGCGTATCCAGGGGTTCCTATGGCTACACCTTC. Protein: CASSVSRGSYGYTF.

CDR3 nucleotide sequence: TGTGCCAGCAGCTCCAGACTCGACCAGCCCGGGGAGCTGTTTTTT. Its translation is CASSSRLDQPGELFF. V and J are TRBV9 and TRBJ2-2; D unresolved. V was shortened by 4 bases and J by 6 bases, with 16 bases between the two germline ends. The CDR3 is 15 amino acids. The germline gives CDR1 SGDLS, CDR2 YYNGEE. Using reference TRBV9 and TRBJ2-2 for the parts outside the CDR3, the full variable domain is DSGVTQTPKHLITATGQRVTLRCSPRSGDLSVYWYQQSLDQGLQFLIQYYNGEERAKGNILERFSAQQFPDLHSELNLSSLELGDSALYFCASSSRLDQPGELFFGEGSRLTVL.

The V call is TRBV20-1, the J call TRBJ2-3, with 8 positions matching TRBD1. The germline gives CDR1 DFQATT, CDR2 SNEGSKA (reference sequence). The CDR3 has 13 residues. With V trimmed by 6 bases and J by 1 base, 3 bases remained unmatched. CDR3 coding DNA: TGCAGTGCCGACAGGGGTGGCACAGATACGCAGTATTTT. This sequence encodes CSADRGGTDTQYF.

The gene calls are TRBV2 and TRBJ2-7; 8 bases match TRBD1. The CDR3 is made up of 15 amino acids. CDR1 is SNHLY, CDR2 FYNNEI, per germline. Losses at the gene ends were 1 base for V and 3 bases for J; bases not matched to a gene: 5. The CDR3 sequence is CASSEDGTGSYEQYF. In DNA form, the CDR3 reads TGTGCCAGCAGTGAAGACGGGACAGGAAGCTACGAGCAGTACTTC.

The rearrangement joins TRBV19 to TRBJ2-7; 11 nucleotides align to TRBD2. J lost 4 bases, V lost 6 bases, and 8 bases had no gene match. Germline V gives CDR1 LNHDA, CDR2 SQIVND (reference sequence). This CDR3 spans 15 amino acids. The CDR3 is CASRPTSGSSYEQYF. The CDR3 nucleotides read TGTGCCAGTAGGCCCACTAGCGGGAGTTCGTACGAGCAGTACTTC. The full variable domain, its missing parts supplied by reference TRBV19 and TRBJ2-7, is DGGITQSPKYLFRKEGQNVTLSCEQNLNHDAMYWYRQDPGQGLRLIYYSQIVNDFQKGDIAEGYSVSREKKESFPLTVTSAQKNPTAFYLCASRPTSGSSYEQYFGPGTRLTVT.

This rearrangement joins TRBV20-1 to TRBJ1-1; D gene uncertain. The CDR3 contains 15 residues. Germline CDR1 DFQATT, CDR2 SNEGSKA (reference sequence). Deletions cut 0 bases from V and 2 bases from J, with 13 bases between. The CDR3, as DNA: TGCAGTGCTAGAGATGGGTCAGTAGTTAACACTGAAGCTTTCTTT. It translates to CSARDGSVVNTEAFF.

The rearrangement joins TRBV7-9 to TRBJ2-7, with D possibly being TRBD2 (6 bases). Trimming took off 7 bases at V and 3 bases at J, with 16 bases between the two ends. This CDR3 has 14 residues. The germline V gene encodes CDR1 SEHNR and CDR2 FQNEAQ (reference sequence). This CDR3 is CASIAPGLFYEQYF. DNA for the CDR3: TGTGCCAGCATCGCTCCGGGACTCTTCTACGAGCAGTACTTC. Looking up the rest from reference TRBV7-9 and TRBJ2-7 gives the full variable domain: DTGVSQNPRHKITKRGQNVTFRCDPISEHNRLYWYRQTLGQGPEFLTYFQNEAQLEKSRLLSDRFSAERPKGSFSTLEIQRTEQGDSAMYLCASIAPGLFYEQYFGPGTRLTVT.

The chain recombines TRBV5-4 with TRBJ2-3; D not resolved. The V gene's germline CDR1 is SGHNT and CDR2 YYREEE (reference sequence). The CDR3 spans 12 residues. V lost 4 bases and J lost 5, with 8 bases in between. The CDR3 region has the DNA TGTGCCAGCAGCCTCAACCGAGATACGCAGTATTTT. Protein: CASSLNRDTQYF.

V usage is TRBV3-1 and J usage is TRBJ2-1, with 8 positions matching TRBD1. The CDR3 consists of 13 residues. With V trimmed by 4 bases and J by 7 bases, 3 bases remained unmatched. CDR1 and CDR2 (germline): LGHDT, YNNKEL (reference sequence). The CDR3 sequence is CASSPTGVNEQFF. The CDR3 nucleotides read TGTGCCAGCAGCCCGACAGGGGTGAATGAGCAGTTCTTC.

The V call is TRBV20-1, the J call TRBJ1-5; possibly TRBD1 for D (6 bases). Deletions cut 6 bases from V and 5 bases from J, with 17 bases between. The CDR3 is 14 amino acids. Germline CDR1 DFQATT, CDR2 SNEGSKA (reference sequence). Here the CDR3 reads CSALGGPSDQPQHF. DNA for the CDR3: TGCAGTGCCTTAGGGGGGCCTAGTGATCAGCCCCAGCATTTT.

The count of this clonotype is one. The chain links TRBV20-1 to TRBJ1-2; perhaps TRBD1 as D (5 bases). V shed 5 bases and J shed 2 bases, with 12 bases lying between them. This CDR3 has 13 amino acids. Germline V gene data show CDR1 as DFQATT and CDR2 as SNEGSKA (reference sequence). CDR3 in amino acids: CSALQGPNYGYTF. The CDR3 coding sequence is TGCAGTGCTCTTCAGGGCCCGAACTATGGCTACACCTTC.

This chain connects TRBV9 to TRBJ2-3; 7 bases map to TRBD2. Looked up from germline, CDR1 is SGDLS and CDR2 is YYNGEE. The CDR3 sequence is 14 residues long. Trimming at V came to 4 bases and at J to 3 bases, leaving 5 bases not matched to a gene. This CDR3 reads CASSPSGKTDTQYF. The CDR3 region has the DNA TGTGCCAGCAGCCCAAGCGGGAAAACAGATACGCAGTATTTT.

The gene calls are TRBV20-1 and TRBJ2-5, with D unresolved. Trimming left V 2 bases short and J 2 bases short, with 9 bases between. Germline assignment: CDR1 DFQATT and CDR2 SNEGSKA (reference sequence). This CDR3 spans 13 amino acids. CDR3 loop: CSARYPVQETQYF. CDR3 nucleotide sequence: TGCAGTGCTAGATACCCGGTACAAGAGACCCAGTACTTC.

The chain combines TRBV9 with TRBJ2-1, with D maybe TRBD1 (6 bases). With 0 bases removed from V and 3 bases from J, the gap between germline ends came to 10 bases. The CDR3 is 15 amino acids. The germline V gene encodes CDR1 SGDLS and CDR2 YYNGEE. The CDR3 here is CASSVVGRGYNEQFF. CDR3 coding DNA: TGTGCCAGCAGCGTAGTCGGCAGGGGCTACAATGAGCAGTTCTTC.

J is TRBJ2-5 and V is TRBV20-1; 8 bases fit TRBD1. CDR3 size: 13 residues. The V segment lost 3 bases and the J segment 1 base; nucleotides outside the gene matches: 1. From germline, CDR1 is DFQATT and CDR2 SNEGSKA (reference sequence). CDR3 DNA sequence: TGCAGTGCTAGGACAGGGGTCCAAGAGACCCAGTACTTC. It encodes CSARTGVQETQYF.

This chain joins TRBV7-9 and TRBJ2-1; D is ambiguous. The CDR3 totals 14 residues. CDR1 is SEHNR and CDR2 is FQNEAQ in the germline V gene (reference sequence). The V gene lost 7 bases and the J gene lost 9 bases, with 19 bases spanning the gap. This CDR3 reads CASTQGLAGTEQFF. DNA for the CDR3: TGTGCCAGCACCCAAGGGCTGGCAGGTACTGAGCAGTTCTTC.